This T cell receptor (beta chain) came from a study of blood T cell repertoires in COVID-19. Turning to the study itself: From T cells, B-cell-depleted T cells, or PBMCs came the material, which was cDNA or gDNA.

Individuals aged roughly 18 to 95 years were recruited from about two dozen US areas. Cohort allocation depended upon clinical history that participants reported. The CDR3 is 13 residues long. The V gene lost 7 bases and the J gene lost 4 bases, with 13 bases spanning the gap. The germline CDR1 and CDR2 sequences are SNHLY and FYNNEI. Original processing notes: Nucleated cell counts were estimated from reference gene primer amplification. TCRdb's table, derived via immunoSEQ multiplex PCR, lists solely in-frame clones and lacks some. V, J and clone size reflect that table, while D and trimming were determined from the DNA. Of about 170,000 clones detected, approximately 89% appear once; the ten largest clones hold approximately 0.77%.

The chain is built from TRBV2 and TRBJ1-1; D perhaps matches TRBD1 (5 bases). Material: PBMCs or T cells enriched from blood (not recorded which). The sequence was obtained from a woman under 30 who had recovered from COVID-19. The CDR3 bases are TGTGCCAGCAAGGGCAGGGTAGGCACTGAAGCTTTCTTT. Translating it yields CASKGRVGTEAFF.